Listed here are 10 T cell receptor beta chains from one sample, sequenced in a study of Ad26.COV2.S vaccination and SARS-CoV-2 variants (dated by TCRdb to 2020 to 2022). The treatment or condition label, as the study defines it: 15 to 20 received Ad26.COV2.S at low or high dose, single or two shots; several received placebo; per-sample allocation not given. For vaccine and placebo recipients, repertoires were sequenced using samples collected on day 63 after the first injection. The library was produced with the immunoSEQ multiplex PCR assay. Not all clones reach the TCRdb copy of this immuneACCESS table, which keeps in-frame sequences only. Checked studies attribute under half of the gap to unresolved V genes and leave the rest unexplained. The sample records 290,000 or so clones, 87% of which are singletons. Together, the top ten hold over 2.5% of the sample. The source material was peripheral blood, sampled in a trial of Ad26.COV2.S vaccine versus placebo. Every receptor here comes from a person aged 18 to 65 who received the Ad26.COV2.S COVID-19 vaccine or a placebo.

The chain couples TRBV6-2 or TRBV6-3 to TRBJ1-1, with unresolved D. Looked up from germline, CDR1 is MNHEY and CDR2 is SVGEGT. Trimming removed 2 bases at V and 6 bases at J, with 10 bases between. The CDR3 spans 13 residues. The CDR3 loop reads CASSYAKRPEAFF. The CDR3 region has the DNA TGTGCCAGCAGTTACGCGAAGAGACCTGAAGCTTTCTTT.

This chain uses TRBV6-6 with TRBJ1-4; 8 nucleotides align to TRBD1. Trimming removed 5 bases from V and 3 bases from J; junction bases left unmatched: 11. CDR3 length: 17 amino acids. Germline V lookup: CDR1 MNHNY, CDR2 SVGAGI (reference sequence). CDR3 sequence (DNA): TGTGCCAGCAGTCTGCGTACCCCGGGACAGGCTAATGAAAAACTGTTTTTT. It yields the protein CASSLRTPGQANEKLFF.

The gene calls are TRBV11-3 and TRBJ2-1, with D perhaps given as TRBD1 or TRBD2 (6 bases each). Germline CDR1 reads SGHNT; CDR2 reads YENEEA. This CDR3 comprises 13 residues. V lost 0 bases and J 10 bases, leaving 10 bases between the germline ends. The CDR3 loop reads CASSLDLGGEQFF. The CDR3 DNA sequence: TGTGCCAGCAGCTTAGATCTGGGGGGCGAGCAGTTCTTC.

This chain connects TRBV7-2 to TRBJ1-6, with TRBD1 as a possible D gene (5 bases). This CDR3 region has 13 residues. The ends were cut back, 0 bases at V and 10 bases at J, with 7 bases in the middle. The germline CDR1 and CDR2 sequences are SGHTA and FQGNSA. CDR3 DNA: TGTGCCAGCAGCTTAGCGGAGGGGTCACCCCTCCACTTT. Translating it yields CASSLAEGSPLHF.

The V and J genes are TRBV6-5 and TRBJ1-2; D is undetermined. V lost 6 bases and J lost 0, with 8 bases in between. The CDR3 covers 13 residues. Germline values: CDR1 MNHEY, CDR2 SVGAGI. The CDR3 coding sequence is TGTGCCAGCAGAAACGCAGCTAACTATGGCTACACCTTC. It encodes CASRNAANYGYTF.

The V call is TRBV7-9, the J call TRBJ1-1; tentatively, D is TRBD1 (6 bases). The CDR3 length is 16 residues. Germline V CDR1 and CDR2: SEHNR, FQNEAQ (reference sequence). Trimming shortened V by 5 bases and J by 3 bases, and 19 bases separated the two germline ends. This CDR3 reads CASSHGDTIRDTEAFF. The CDR3 coding sequence is TGTGCCAGCAGCCATGGGGACACGATAAGGGACACTGAAGCTTTCTTT.

This CDR3 is CASGVLAGTEAFF. The CDR3 nucleotides read TGTGCCAGCGGAGTTTTGGCAGGGACTGAAGCTTTCTTT. The chain carries TRBV12-3 or TRBV12-4 and TRBJ1-1; D is possibly TRBD1 (5 bases). The CDR3 length is 13 residues. V lost 8 bases and J lost 5, with 15 bases in between.

The chain is built from TRBV19 and TRBJ2-6; possibly TRBD1 for D (6 bases). This CDR3 spans 15 amino acids. The germline CDR1 and CDR2 sequences are LNHDA and SQIVND (reference sequence). The V end lost 7 bases, the J end lost 0 bases, and 10 bases lay between the germline ends. CDR3 DNA sequence: TGTGCCAGTACCTTACAGGGCTCTGGGGCCAACGTCCTGACTTTC. Its translation is CASTLQGSGANVLTF. Complete variable domain (other parts from reference TRBV19 and TRBJ2-6): DGGITQSPKYLFRKEGQNVTLSCEQNLNHDAMYWYRQDPGQGLRLIYYSQIVNDFQKGDIAEGYSVSREKKESFPLTVTSAQKNPTAFYLCASTLQGSGANVLTFGAGSRLTVL.

The J gene is TRBJ2-2, the V gene TRBV2, with D possibly being TRBD2 (6 bases). Deletions cut 8 bases from V and 1 base from J, with 11 bases between. The CDR3 has 14 amino acids. CDR1 and CDR2 (germline): SNHLY, FYNNEI. CDR3 sequence (DNA): TGTGCCAGCTCGCGGGACCTGAACACCGGGGAGCTGTTTTTT. Translation: CASSRDLNTGELFF.

This chain links TRBV7-2 with TRBJ1-2, with D unclear. This CDR3 is built from 15 residues. Germline loops: CDR1 SGHTA, CDR2 FQGNSA. The V end lost 5 bases, the J end lost 3 bases, and 16 bases lay between the germline ends. The CDR3, as DNA: TGTGCCAGCAGCCCCCGTAGGTCTAGCGACTATGGCTACACCTTC. Encoded protein: CASSPRRSSDYGYTF.